The clone carrying this T cell receptor (beta chain) was found a few times. What it binds is not known. Between the trimmed V and J ends, which lost 0 bases and 14 bases, there was a span of 11 bases. Germline CDR1 and CDR2: MNHEY and SVGAGI. The length of the CDR3 is 12 residues. The data originate from a study of T-cell memory formation after mild COVID-19. Study outcomes and limitations: CD8+ contracting clones occupied EMRA, while CD4+ ones occupied mainly CM and EM. Unconfirmed was the SARS-CoV-2 specificity of second-wave clones that peaked on day 37.

TCRdb analysed the 5' RACE reads with MiXCR anew, one entry per CDR3 protein. The table lists about 340,000 distinct CDR3 sequences, under 15% of them singletons. The chain combines TRBV6-5 with TRBJ2-1, with D possibly matching TRBD1 (6 bases). This sequence originates from a man aged 18 to 29 who had mild COVID-19 (a few samples of this study predate the infection). Cell type and time point are not known. The specimen was PBMCs or a T cell subset sorted from them (not recorded which). CDR3 coding DNA: TGTGCCAGCAGTTACTCGGGGGCGCCGAAGTTCTTC. This codes for CASSYSGAPKFF.